A selection of T cell receptor beta chains follows, all from one sample in a study of cytomegalovirus exposure and HLA in healthy donors. The assay was immunoSEQ multiplex PCR, and TCRdb's table has in-frame clones only and misses some. Of under 250,000 clones listed, over 75% are singletons. Sequencing input: PBMCs. The origin of the receptors is a human donor in good health. Each CDR3 is given with its conserved first and last residue. D genes are given only for firm matches. A row's size may be missing; if present it is once, few, many or a size class.

j_call clone_size d_call v_call cdr3_aa cdr3_nt
TRBJ1-2 NA NA TRBV7-9 CASSLLGADGYTF TGTGCCAGCAGCTTACTGGGTGCGGATGGCTACACCTTC
TRBJ1-1 NA NA TRBV7-3 CASSSYRNTEAFF TGTGCCAGCAGCTCGTACAGGAACACTGAAGCTTTCTTT
TRBJ2-1 few TRBD2 TRBV5-1 CASSSRRAASGRTHNEQFF TGCGCCAGCAGCAGCCGACGGGCCGCGAGCGGGAGGACCCACAATGAGCAGTTCTTC
TRBJ2-1 NA NA TRBV18 CASSPDIGGGFNEQFF TGTGCCAGCTCACCGGACATCGGCGGCGGATTCAATGAGCAGTTCTTC
TRBJ2-1 NA NA TRBV20-1 CSAPTRYEQFF TGCAGTGCTCCCACTCGGTATGAGCAGTTCTTC
TRBJ2-5 NA TRBD2 TRBV29-1 CSVQSGSGQETQYF TGCAGCGTCCAAAGCGGGAGTGGCCAAGAGACCCAGTACTTC
TRBJ1-1 NA NA TRBV5-1 CASSLISAGNTEAFF TGCGCCAGCAGCTTGATTTCTGCGGGGAACACTGAAGCTTTCTTT
TRBJ2-7 NA TRBD2 TRBV4-3 CASSQLREFPYEQYF TGCGCCAGCAGCCAACTGCGGGAGTTCCCCTACGAGCAGTACTTC
TRBJ2-7 NA NA TRBV7-9 CASSLAGVEQYF TGTGCCAGCAGCTTAGCGGGAGTCGAGCAGTACTTC
TRBJ2-7 NA TRBD1 TRBV2 CASSEETGEGVEQYF TGTGCCAGCAGTGAGGAGACAGGGGAAGGAGTCGAGCAGTACTTC
TRBJ2-7 once NA TRBV21-1 CASSKEAEITF TGTGCCAGCAGCAAAGAGGCGGAAATAACGTTC
TRBJ2-5 NA NA TRBV19 CASRETSPTLEQYF TGTGCCAGTAGAGAAACTAGCCCGACCTTGGAGCAGTACTTC
TRBJ2-7 NA NA TRBV6-1 CASSDWPTTYEQYF TGTGCCAGCAGTGATTGGCCCACTACCTACGAGCAGTACTTC
TRBJ2-1 NA TRBD2 TRBV5-1 CASSVGLAGDNEQFF TGCGCCAGCAGCGTGGGACTAGCGGGAGACAATGAGCAGTTCTTC
TRBJ2-1 NA NA TRBV13 CASSRGGSYNKQFF TGTGCCAGCAGCAGGGGGGGCTCCTACAATAAGCAGTTCTTC
TRBJ2-1 NA NA TRBV6-1 CASTSYNEQFF TGTGCCAGCACTTCCTACAATGAGCAGTTCTTC
TRBJ2-2 NA NA TRBV7-9 CASSFRLAASNTGELFF TGTGCCAGCAGCTTCAGGCTGGCAGCATCGAACACCGGGGAGCTGTTTTTT
TRBJ2-6 NA NA TRBV7-6 CASSLELGSGANVLTF TGTGCCAGCAGCTTAGAGCTAGGTTCCGGGGCCAACGTCCTGACTTTC
TRBJ1-2 NA NA TRBV11-2 CASSLDRGNYGYTF TGTGCCAGCAGCTTAGATAGGGGAAACTATGGCTACACCTTC
TRBJ1-1 once NA TRBV2 CASTTQGWHRNTEAFF TGTGCCAGCACCACTCAGGGGTGGCATCGGAACACTGAAGCTTTCTTT
TRBJ2-7 NA TRBD1 TRBV25-1 CASSDDRGRTYEQYF TGTGCCAGCAGTGATGACAGGGGGAGAACCTACGAGCAGTACTTC
TRBJ2-1 NA TRBD2 TRBV5-1 CASSQLAGTSVYNEQFF TGCGCCAGCAGTCAACTCGCCGGGACTAGCGTCTACAATGAGCAGTTCTTC
TRBJ2-5 NA TRBD1 TRBV5-6 CASSSDRTGLGQETQYF TGTGCCAGCAGCTCCGACCGGACAGGTTTGGGCCAAGAGACCCAGTACTTC
TRBJ1-2 few TRBD1 TRBV2 CASRAGTGQNYGYTF TGTGCCAGCAGGGCCGGGACAGGGCAAAACTATGGCTACACCTTC
TRBJ2-3 NA NA TRBV28 CASSLASRTDTQYF TGTGCCAGCAGTTTGGCTAGCCGCACAGATACGCAGTATTTT
TRBJ2-3 NA TRBD2 TRBV29-1 CSVEDYIAGGGLDTQYF TGCAGCGTTGAAGATTACATAGCGGGAGGAGGGTTAGATACGCAGTATTTT